At least ten counts were recorded for the clone carrying this T cell receptor (beta chain). Its ends do not fully match the called genes, so a read error is possible. The CDR3 length is 15 residues. CDR1 and CDR2 (germline): SGHTA, FQGNSA. Uncontrolled infection, other autoimmune disease, pregnancy or lactation led to exclusion. This specimen comes from a study of T cells in Graves' hyperthyroidism and ophthalmopathy. About the research overall: Peripheral blood was obtained at initial diagnosis, preceding any treatment.

It was RNA transcripts that yielded the amplified TCR beta CDR3 regions. HTBI primers were employed in a first-round RT-PCR of the TCR CDR3. TCRdb independently ran MiXCR on the multiplex PCR reads; one entry per CDR3 protein. In the table there are about 640,000 distinct CDR3 sequences, less than 25% of which are singletons. The sequencing sample was made of blood. The TCR comes from a man aged 30 to 39 with Graves' ophthalmopathy. The chain combines TRBV7-2 with TRBJ2-7; 11 nucleotides align to TRBD2. The CDR3 spells CASSLGTSGGYEQYF. For the CDR3, the DNA is TGCGCCAGCAGCTTGGGGACTAGCGGTGGCTACGAGCAGTACTTC.